This T cell receptor (beta chain) was recorded in a study of CD8 T cells in Susac syndrome. High-throughput TCR beta sequencing covered peripheral CD8+ and CD4+ T cells. Control patients had untreated stable or active relapsing-remitting multiple sclerosis by revised McDonald criteria. Negative isolation yielded CD4+ and CD8+ T cells, and FACS enriched TEMRA cells. Trimming removed 4 bases from V and 2 bases from J, with 8 bases in between. CDR1 is KGHDR and CDR2 is SFDVKD in the germline V gene. The CDR3 spans 13 residues. Reverse transcription used roughly 0.5 to 1 ug RNA and random hexamers. The CDR3 of TCR beta was amplified by immunoSEQ multiplex PCR across 54 Vbeta and 13 Jbeta. TCRdb re-called the immunoSEQ multiplex PCR reads with MiXCR, one entry per CDR3 protein. This repertoire shows a few hundred thousand distinct CDR3 sequences, 70% to 90% found once; its top ten account for 0.18%.

Sequencing input: CD8+ T cells from PBMCs. This chain connects TRBV24-1 to TRBJ2-7; D is possibly TRBD1 or TRBD2 (6 bases each). The sequence was obtained from a human donor with multiple sclerosis. CDR3: CATSEGGPYEQYF. CDR3 DNA sequence: TGTGCCACCAGTGAAGGGGGGCCCTACGAGCAGTACTTC.